This T cell receptor (beta chain) was sequenced for a study of graft-versus-host responses after intestinal transplantation. As for the study in general: Transplant types were multivisceral, liver-intestinal, or isolated intestinal.

Assay used: immunoSEQ multiplex PCR; TCRdb lists only in-frame clones, some missing. In the table there are tens of thousands of clones, roughly nine tenths of which are singletons. This clone appeared once. The antigen is unknown. The CDR3 runs 18 residues. The J segment lost 7 bases and the V segment lost 2 bases, leaving 14 bases of the junction unmatched. Germline V CDR1 and CDR2: LGHNT, FRNRAP. Sequences were derived from unstimulated CD8+ T cells sorted from spleen or lymph node cells, sampled before intestinal transplant. This clonotype was sampled from a human donor who received an intestinal transplant. The V gene is TRBV12-5, the J gene TRBJ2-1; TRBD2 aligns across 10 bases. CDR3 protein: CASGLTTSGTSVSNEQFF. CDR3 DNA sequence: TGTGCTAGTGGTTTGACAACCTCCGGGACTAGCGTATCAAATGAGCAGTTCTTC. The full variable domain, with the rest looked up from reference TRBV12-5 and TRBJ2-1, is DARVTQTPRHKVTEMGQEVTMRCQPILGHNTVFWYRQTMMQGLELLAYFRNRAPLDDSGMPKDRFSAEMPDATLATLKIQPSEPRDSAVYFCASGLTTSGTSVSNEQFFGPGTRLTVL.